This entry is about one T cell receptor beta chain. Its antigen is not identified. Sampling of blood occurred at baseline, cycle 4 day 1, and cycle 7 day 1. Libraries were prepared by immunoSEQ multiplex PCR; TCRdb keeps only in-frame clonotypes and omits some of them. The sample carries about 13,000 clones, 65% to 70% recorded once. This entry belongs to a study of OX40 agonist ivuxolimab in advanced cancers. Study-level findings and limits: Normalized T-cell clonal expansion was also low in a subset of nonresponders.

V was clipped by 5 bases and J by 1 base; unmatched bases: 5. CDR3 length: 15 amino acids. The germline gives CDR1 SEHNR, CDR2 FQNEAQ (reference sequence). The sequencing used CD4+ or CD8+ T cells sorted from blood, collected in a trial of the OX40 agonist ivuxolimab. This sequence originates from an adult with an advanced solid tumor such as melanoma, head and neck, liver or kidney cancer. This chain joins TRBV7-9 and TRBJ2-5; 9 nucleotides line up with TRBD2. The chain's CDR3 is CASSTRGGAQETQYF. The CDR3, as DNA: TGTGCCAGCAGCACCCGCGGGGGGGCCCAAGAGACCCAGTACTTC.